The clone carrying this T cell receptor beta chain was seen more than once but under ten times. Its antigen is not known. The sample originates from a study of spatial heterogeneity in lung cancer. In the study overall: Mean representation of each unique TCR and UMI combination in the raw reads exceeded 8.5 occurrences.

Every TCR cDNA molecule bore its own unique molecular identifier. TCRdb fed the 5' RACE reads into MiXCR, producing one record per CDR3 protein. There are 65,000 to 85,000 distinct CDR3 sequences in the sample; 15% to 20% occur only once, and roughly 5.6% lies in the top ten. V lost 11 bases to trimming and J lost 1 base; unmatched junction nucleotides: 8. The germline CDR1 and CDR2 sequences are SNHLY and FYNNEI. This CDR3 spans 14 amino acids. Overall study findings and caveats: Ubiquitous expanded tumor TCRs appeared in blood more at resection than follow-up.

The time point: sample taken at primary tumor resection. Sequencing of whole RNA from tumor, nontumor lung or frozen PBMC involved no sorting. The donors were 65 to 85 patients with non-small cell lung cancer that was early-stage and untreated. The chain combines TRBV2 with TRBJ2-1, with 7 bases lining up with TRBD1. The sequencing used PBMCs, collected at surgery. The TCR comes from a male donor with early-stage non-small cell lung cancer. In DNA, the CDR3 is TGTGCCGGAACGACAGGGTTTTCCTACAATGAGCAGTTCTTC. As protein: CAGTTGFSYNEQFF.